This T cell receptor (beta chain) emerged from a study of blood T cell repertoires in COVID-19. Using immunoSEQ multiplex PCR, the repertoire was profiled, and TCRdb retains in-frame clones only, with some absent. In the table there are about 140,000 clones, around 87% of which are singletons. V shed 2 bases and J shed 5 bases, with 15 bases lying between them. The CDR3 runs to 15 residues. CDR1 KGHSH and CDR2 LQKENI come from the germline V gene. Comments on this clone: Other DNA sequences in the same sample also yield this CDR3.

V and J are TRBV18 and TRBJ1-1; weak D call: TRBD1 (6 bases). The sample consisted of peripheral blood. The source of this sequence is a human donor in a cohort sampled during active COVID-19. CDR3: CASSPESGGRTEAFF. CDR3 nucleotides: TGTGCCAGCTCACCAGAGTCGGGGGGCCGGACTGAAGCTTTCTTT.